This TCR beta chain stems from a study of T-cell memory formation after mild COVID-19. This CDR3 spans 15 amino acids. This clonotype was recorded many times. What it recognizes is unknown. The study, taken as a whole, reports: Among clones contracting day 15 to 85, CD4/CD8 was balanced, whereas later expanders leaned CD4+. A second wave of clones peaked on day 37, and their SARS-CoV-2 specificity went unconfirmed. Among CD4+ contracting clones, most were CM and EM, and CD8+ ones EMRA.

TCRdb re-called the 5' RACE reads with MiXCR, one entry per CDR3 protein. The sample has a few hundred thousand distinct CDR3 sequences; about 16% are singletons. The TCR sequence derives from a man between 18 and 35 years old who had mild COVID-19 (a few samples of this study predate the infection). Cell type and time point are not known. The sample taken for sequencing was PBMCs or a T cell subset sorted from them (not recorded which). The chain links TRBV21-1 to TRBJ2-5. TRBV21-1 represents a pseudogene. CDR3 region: CASSKFHCLQETQYF. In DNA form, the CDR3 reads TGTGCCAGCAGCAAATTTCACTGCCTCCAAGAGACCCAGTACTTC.